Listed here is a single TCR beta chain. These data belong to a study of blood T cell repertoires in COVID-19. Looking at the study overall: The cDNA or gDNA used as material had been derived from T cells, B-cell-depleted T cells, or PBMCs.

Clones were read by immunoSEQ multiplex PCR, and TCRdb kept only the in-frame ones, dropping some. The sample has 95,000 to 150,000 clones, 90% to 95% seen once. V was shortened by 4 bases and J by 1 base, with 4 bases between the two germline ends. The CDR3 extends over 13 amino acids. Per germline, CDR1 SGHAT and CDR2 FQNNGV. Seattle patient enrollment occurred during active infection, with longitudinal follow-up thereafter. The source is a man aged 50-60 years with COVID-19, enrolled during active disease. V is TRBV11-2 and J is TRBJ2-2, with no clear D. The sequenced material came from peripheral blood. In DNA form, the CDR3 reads TGTGCCAGCAGCTCCCAGAACACCGGGGAGCTGTTTTTT. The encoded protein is CASSSQNTGELFF.